The 5 T cell receptor beta chains below come from one sample, sequenced in a study (dated by TCRdb to between 2014 and 2017). Libraries came from 5' RACE. The sequencer listed for this sample is Illumina MiSeq. In TCRdb, the public reads were trimmed at Q25 with fastp and aligned with MiXCR, with productive beta chains retained. One record per CDR3 amino acid sequence lists the most common genes and DNA. In all, the sample holds about 32,000 distinct CDR3 sequences, and roughly 30% of those were seen once. Jointly, the top ten make up under 3% of the sample. Tregs were isolated as CD4+CD25+CD127-/low cells. The material sequenced was tumor-infiltrating Tregs sorted from the breast tumor. These receptors were taken from a female donor with breast cancer.

By proportion, this clonotype is medium-sized. The chain has TRBV6-1 and TRBJ1-5; D is undetermined. Germline V lookup: CDR1 MNHNS, CDR2 SASEGT. The CDR3 runs to 15 residues. Deletions cut 5 bases from V and 5 bases from J, with 16 bases between. CDR3 sequence (DNA): TGTGCCAGCAGTCCAAAGCACGGGTTAGATCAGCCCCAGCATTTT. Its protein product is CASSPKHGLDQPQHF.

Turning to this clonotype: A much larger clone lies a single base off, so this may be a read error. The chain couples TRBV24-1 to TRBJ2-1, with 10 bases matching TRBD1. The CDR3 is 14 amino acids. The V and J ends lost 5 bases and 12 bases, in that order; junction bases with no gene match: 9. Germline CDR1 is KGHDR and CDR2 is SFDVKD. The CDR3 coding sequence is TGTGCCACCAGTGGTTCTCTGACAGGGGGCAGGCAGTTCTTC. Residues: CATSGSLTGGRQFF.

The chain couples TRBV9 to TRBJ1-2; D not resolved. V gave up 0 bases and J gave up 0 bases, with 12 bases separating them. This CDR3 has 16 residues. Germline CDR1 SGDLS, CDR2 YYNGEE. The CDR3: CASSVGNTTTNYGYTF. The CDR3, as DNA: TGTGCCAGCAGCGTAGGTAATACTACTACTAACTATGGCTACACCTTC.

Only a few counts were recorded for this clonotype. With a much larger clone just one base away, this may be a read error. V usage is TRBV21-1 and J usage is TRBJ2-7; TRBD2, the D gene given by the table, was not confirmed from the DNA. TRBV21-1 is given as a pseudogene. CDR3 size: 15 residues. Here the CDR3 DNA reads TGTGCCAGCAGCAAAGCGCTAGCGGGGGGCTACGGGCAGTACTTC. Protein: CASSKALAGGYGQYF.

Only a few counts were recorded for this clonotype. A much larger clone differs from this one at a single base, so this may be a read error. The chain has TRBV10-2 and TRBJ2-7; D might be TRBD1 (6 bases). The germline V gene encodes CDR1 WSHSY and CDR2 SAAADI. This CDR3 is built from 14 residues. Trimming pared 6 bases from V and 0 bases from J, leaving 12 bases between. The chain's CDR3 is CASRLGQRSYEQYF. The CDR3 coding sequence is TGCGCCAGCAGACTAGGACAGCGCTCCTACGAGCAGTACTTC.